Sequencing of this TCR beta chain was carried out in a study of cytomegalovirus exposure and HLA in healthy donors. In germline, CDR1 is SEHNR, CDR2 FQNEAQ (reference sequence). The CDR3 contains 12 residues. Between the trimmed V and J ends, which lost 2 bases and 7 bases, there was a span of 6 bases. The primer mix had 60 Vbeta and 13 Jbeta primers. Profiling relied on immunoSEQ multiplex PCR, and the TCRdb table lists in-frame clones only, not all of them. Of around 92,000 clones listed, 65% to 80% are singletons. The sequence was obtained from a man aged 55-75 years in good health and CMV-seropositive. This chain links TRBV7-9 with TRBJ2-1; D gene ambiguous. Sample: PBMCs. For the CDR3, the DNA is TGTGCCAGCAGCTTAAATCCGAATGAGCAGTTCTTC. Amino acid sequence: CASSLNPNEQFF.